The present TCR beta chain was sequenced within a study of control samples from healthy donors and cancer patients. Trimming removed 1 base at V and 2 bases at J, with 12 bases between. CDR1 is SEHNR and CDR2 is FQNEAQ in the germline V gene (reference sequence). The CDR3 spans 15 residues. Only in-frame clones appear in the TCRdb table, and some are missing; sequencing was by immunoSEQ multiplex PCR. Of roughly 170,000 clones in the sample, roughly 95% were seen once. The source material was blood. The sequence was collected from a woman aged 55-70 years in good health. The chain uses TRBV7-9 and TRBJ2-7; possibly TRBD1 for D (6 bases). DNA of the CDR3: TGTGCCAGCAGCTTAGGGGACACGAAACCCTACGAGCAGTACTTC. This translates into CASSLGDTKPYEQYF.